This T cell receptor beta chain was identified during a study of cytomegalovirus exposure and HLA in healthy donors. Broader study findings: There were reportedly fewer N-insertions in an Asian-associated ancestry cluster than the roughly 670-donor mean, in a later analysis. Later on, an analysis tied 15,000 to 20,000 TCR beta sequences to HLA alleles at 0.05 false discovery rate.

PCR used 60 Vbeta primers and 13 Jbeta primers. Clones were read by immunoSEQ multiplex PCR, and TCRdb kept only the in-frame ones, dropping some. Of about 130,000 clones listed, 77% are singletons. A note on this clone: The target antigen is unknown.

The CDR3 runs to 14 residues. Germline V gene sequence: CDR1 SGHNT, CDR2 YYREEE (reference sequence). J was trimmed by 6 bases and V by 4 bases; bases with no gene match: 4. The chain joins TRBV5-4 to TRBJ1-4, with 9 nucleotides matching TRBD1. Sequencing used PBMCs. This receptor was obtained from a woman aged 60-75 years in good health and CMV-seronegative. DNA of the CDR3: TGTGCCAGCAGCCAAAGGACAGGGGATGAAAAACTGTTTTTT. It encodes CASSQRTGDEKLFF.